Following are 30 T cell receptor beta chains from one sample sequenced in a study of shared clonotypes between healthy human individuals. Profiled with immunoSEQ multiplex PCR; TCRdb holds only in-frame clones, not every one. The sample has millions of clones, about 95% seen once. The naive CD8 fraction comprised CD45RO-negative cells positively selected for CCR7 and excluded terminally differentiated effector memory CD45RA+ cells. The sample was naive CD8+ T cells sorted from blood. These receptors were taken from a man between 18 and 35 years old in good health.

The chain links TRBV5-4 to TRBJ2-5, with D possibly being TRBD1 or TRBD2 (5 bases each). Trimming left V 2 bases short and J 3 bases short, with 11 bases between. Germline V gene data show CDR1 as SGHNT and CDR2 as YYREEE (reference sequence). This CDR3 has 14 amino acids. CDR3 nucleotide sequence: TGTGCCAGCAGCTTTTCCCGGGACGAAGAGACCCAGTACTTC. As protein: CASSFSRDEETQYF.

The rearrangement uses TRBV5-1 and TRBJ2-5; unclear D gene. Germline CDR1 reads SGHRS; CDR2 reads YFSETQ. The CDR3 has 13 residues. Trimming pared 1 base from V and 2 bases from J, leaving 6 bases between. The CDR3 reads CASSLTVQETQYF. The DNA for the CDR3 is TGCGCCAGCAGCTTGACAGTTCAAGAGACCCAGTACTTC.

The V and J genes are TRBV30 and TRBJ2-7; D may correspond to TRBD1 or TRBD2 (6 bases each). This CDR3 contains 15 residues. The V gene lost 1 base and the J gene lost 0 bases, with 13 bases spanning the gap. The V gene's germline CDR1 is GTSNPN and CDR2 SVGIG (reference sequence). DNA of the CDR3: TGTGCCTGGAGTGCCGAGGGGGGTTACTCCTACGAGCAGTACTTC. It encodes CAWSAEGGYSYEQYF. The full variable domain, with the rest looked up from reference TRBV30 and TRBJ2-7, is SQTIHQWPATLVQPVGSPLSLECTVEGTSNPNLYWYRQAAGRGLQLLFYSVGIGQISSEVPQNLSASRPQDRQFILSSKKLLLSDSGFYLCAWSAEGGYSYEQYFGPGTRLTVT.

The rearrangement links TRBV19 to TRBJ2-2, with TRBD1 matching 9 bases. J gave up 0 bases and V 7 bases, and 6 bases lay outside the gene matches. Germline CDR1 reads LNHDA; CDR2 reads SQIVND (reference sequence). The CDR3 sequence is 16 residues long. In DNA form, the CDR3 reads TGTGCCAGTATAAGTAGGGACAGGGCGAACACCGGGGAGCTGTTTTTT. Translating it yields CASISRDRANTGELFF.

The rearrangement uses TRBV27 and TRBJ1-1, with D possibly matching TRBD1 (6 bases). The CDR3 runs to 15 residues. Per the germline V gene, CDR1 is MNHEY and CDR2 is SMNVEV (reference sequence). V was shortened by 5 bases and J by 0 bases, with 13 bases between the two germline ends. The CDR3 sequence is CASSPTGNMNTEAFF. Here the CDR3 DNA reads TGTGCCAGCAGTCCGACAGGAAACATGAACACTGAAGCTTTCTTT.

About this clone: This same CDR3 is encoded by further DNA sequences in the sample. V gene TRBV5-6 combines with J gene TRBJ2-7; 7 nucleotides line up with TRBD1. The CDR3 covers 14 residues. Trimming took 3 bases from V and 0 from J; bases not matched to a gene: 3. CDR1 SGHDT and CDR2 YYEEEE come from the germline V gene. The CDR3 is CASSWGTVSYEQYF. CDR3 nucleotide sequence: TGTGCCAGCAGCTGGGGGACAGTCTCCTACGAGCAGTACTTC.

V gene TRBV27 combines with J gene TRBJ1-1; TRBD1 agrees at 7 bases. V trimming: 6 bases; J trimming: 5 bases; junction bases outside the gene matches: 12. The CDR3 totals 15 residues. Germline CDR1 is MNHEY and CDR2 is SMNVEV (reference sequence). Written as DNA, the CDR3 is TGTGCCAGCAGCCCCCAAGGAGCAGGGGGAACTGAAGCTTTCTTT. It specifies CASSPQGAGGTEAFF.

CDR3 residues: CASSHRLAGEFDTQYF. CDR3 coding DNA: TGTGCCAGCAGTCACCGACTAGCGGGAGAATTCGATACGCAGTATTTT. The chain links TRBV6-6 to TRBJ2-3; the match to TRBD2 covers 12 bases. This CDR3 has 16 residues. Germline CDR1 reads MNHNY; CDR2 reads SVGAGI (reference sequence). V gave up 5 bases and J gave up 6 bases; unmatched junction bases: 9.

This clone was seen once. The J gene is TRBJ1-2, the V gene TRBV25-1; 8 bases map to TRBD1. After removal of 5 bases from V and 4 bases from J, the junction contained 6 bases not matched to a gene. The germline V gene encodes CDR1 MGHDK and CDR2 SYGVNS. The CDR3 sequence is 14 residues long. The DNA for the CDR3 is TGTGCCAGCAGTCCCCAGGGGGCTGTCTATGGCTACACCTTC. As protein: CASSPQGAVYGYTF.

The chain uses TRBV20-1 and TRBJ2-3; TRBD2 matches at 8 bases. The CDR3 length is 9 residues. V was clipped by 6 bases and J by 14 bases; unmatched bases: 4. Germline V gives CDR1 DFQATT, CDR2 SNEGSKA (reference sequence). The CDR3 reads CSALAGGYF. In DNA, the CDR3 is TGCAGTGCCCTAGCGGGTGGGTATTTT.

Concerning this clone itself: The junction shows a germline mismatch at one end, possibly a read error. The gene calls are TRBV29-1 and TRBJ1-2; the D gene is possibly TRBD1 (5 bases). The CDR3 extends over 11 amino acids. The germline V gene encodes CDR1 SQVTM and CDR2 ANQGSEA. DNA for the CDR3: TGCAGCGTTGAACCCGGGACCGATCACAACTTC. Residues: CSVEPGTDHNF.

This chain links TRBV4-1 with TRBJ2-7, with TRBD2 matching over 10 bases. This CDR3 is 16 amino acids long. Germline V gives CDR1 MGHRA, CDR2 YSYEKL. Losses at the gene ends were 2 bases for V and 3 bases for J; bases not matched to a gene: 7. The CDR3 DNA sequence: TGCGCCAGCAGCCAACCCGACACTAGCGGGAACTACGAGCAGTACTTC. It yields the protein CASSQPDTSGNYEQYF.

The chain couples TRBV7-8 to TRBJ2-4; D not certain. Germline V gene lookup returns CDR1 SGHVS and CDR2 FQNEAQ. The CDR3 spans 16 residues. V was shortened by 5 bases and J by 0 bases, with 14 bases between the two germline ends. The CDR3 loop is CASSPFLELAKNIQYF. The CDR3 DNA follows: TGTGCCAGCAGCCCTTTTTTAGAATTAGCCAAAAACATTCAGTACTTC.

The V gene is TRBV7-8, the J gene TRBJ1-2; D possibly corresponds to TRBD1 (6 bases). V was shortened by 5 bases and J by 8 bases, with 18 bases between the two germline ends. This CDR3 comprises 14 residues. Germline lookup yields CDR1 SGHVS and CDR2 FQNEAQ. CDR3 sequence reads: CASSPKGGIQGYTF. The CDR3 region has the DNA TGTGCCAGCAGCCCTAAGGGGGGCATTCAGGGCTACACCTTC.

J is TRBJ1-4 and V is TRBV30; TRBD1 might be the D (6 bases). Between the trimmed V and J ends, which lost 8 bases and 3 bases, there was a span of 13 bases. CDR1 and CDR2 (germline): GTSNPN, SVGIG (reference sequence). The length of the CDR3 is 13 residues. CDR3 DNA sequence: TGTGCCGCCCCGGGGGCGGCTAATGAAAAACTGTTTTTT. Translation gives CAAPGAANEKLFF.

The chain couples TRBV9 to TRBJ2-7; 7 nucleotides agree with TRBD1. CDR3 length: 14 residues. The V gene end was trimmed by 4 bases and the J gene end by 6 bases; junction bases not matched to a gene: 10. The germline CDR1 and CDR2 sequences are SGDLS and YYNGEE. The CDR3 region has the DNA TGTGCCAGCAGCCCCACCCAGGGGGTTGGCGAGCAGTACTTC. Its translation is CASSPTQGVGEQYF. Full variable domain (remainder filled in from reference TRBV9 and TRBJ2-7): DSGVTQTPKHLITATGQRVTLRCSPRSGDLSVYWYQQSLDQGLQFLIQYYNGEERAKGNILERFSAQQFPDLHSELNLSSLELGDSALYFCASSPTQGVGEQYFGPGTRLTVT.

A note on this clone: The sample carries other DNA sequences with the same CDR3. This chain uses TRBV18 with TRBJ2-7; possibly TRBD2 for D (5 bases). V was pared by 0 bases and J by 0 bases, with 6 bases between. Germline CDR1 is KGHSH and CDR2 is LQKENI. The CDR3 is made up of 14 amino acids. The CDR3 loop reads CASSPPGSSYEQYF. DNA of the CDR3: TGTGCCAGCTCACCACCTGGGAGCTCCTACGAGCAGTACTTC.

The chain has TRBV7-2 and TRBJ2-7; D unresolved. The CDR3 has 13 residues. Deletions cut 3 bases from V and 4 bases from J, with 10 bases between. Germline V gives CDR1 SGHTA, CDR2 FQGNSA. CDR3 coding DNA: TGTGCCAGCAGCTTTTCTAGAAGATACGAGCAGTACTTC. Encoded protein: CASSFSRRYEQYF.

The chain recombines TRBV7-6 with TRBJ2-7; D possibly matches TRBD1 or TRBD2 (5 bases each). Trimming stripped 3 bases from V and 4 bases from J, with 13 bases between. The CDR3 covers 14 residues. The germline CDR1 and CDR2 sequences are SGHVS and FNYEAQ. The CDR3 nucleotides are TGTGCCAGCAGCTTGGGGACCTACGGATACGAGCAGTACTTC. The encoded protein is CASSLGTYGYEQYF.

The chain joins TRBV7-9 to TRBJ1-2; 8 bases match TRBD1. Germline lookup yields CDR1 SEHNR and CDR2 FQNEAQ (reference sequence). The CDR3 has 15 amino acids. Trimming took 1 base from V and 2 from J; bases not matched to a gene: 3. Here the CDR3 reads CASSLGTGWNYGYTF. CDR3 nucleotide sequence: TGTGCCAGCAGCTTAGGGACAGGGTGGAACTATGGCTACACCTTC.

The rearrangement joins TRBV11-2 to TRBJ1-4, with D unclear. This CDR3 has 15 residues. In germline, CDR1 is SGHAT, CDR2 FQNNGV. The germline V and J ends were trimmed by 0 bases and 4 bases, with 9 bases remaining between them. CDR3 sequence (DNA): TGTGCCAGCAGCTTAGAGGCCAGTTATAATGAAAAACTGTTTTTT. Its translation is CASSLEASYNEKLFF.

The V gene is TRBV7-9, the J gene TRBJ2-3; D might be TRBD2 (5 bases). Trimming took 3 bases from V and 3 from J, leaving 7 bases between them. CDR1 SEHNR and CDR2 FQNEAQ come from the germline V gene (reference sequence). The CDR3 covers 13 residues. In DNA, the CDR3 is TGTGCCAGCAGCTTTAGCGAAACAGATACGCAGTATTTT. Translation gives CASSFSETDTQYF.

This clone showed up just once. The rearrangement joins TRBV7-2 to TRBJ2-5; D not resolved. The germline V gene has CDR1 SGHTA and CDR2 FQGNSA. CDR3 size: 14 residues. V gave up 1 base and J gave up 1 base, with 7 bases separating them. This chain's CDR3 is CASSLVKSQETQYF. The CDR3 region has the DNA TGTGCCAGCAGCTTAGTTAAGAGCCAAGAGACCCAGTACTTC.

The rearrangement links TRBV27 to TRBJ2-3; the D is unclear. The CDR3 is made up of 14 amino acids. V lost 0 bases to trimming and J lost 6 bases, with 10 bases between them. In germline, CDR1 is MNHEY, CDR2 SMNVEV (reference sequence). The CDR3 DNA reads TGTGCCAGCAGTTTATCGATGCGCTGGGATACGCAGTATTTT. The encoded protein is CASSLSMRWDTQYF.

The chain has TRBV5-1 and TRBJ2-7; D gene uncertain. Germline lookup yields CDR1 SGHRS and CDR2 YFSETQ. The CDR3 loop spans 15 amino acids. Trimming cost V 4 bases and J 2 bases, with 16 bases left between them. The CDR3 bases are TGCGCCAGCAGCATGGTACTGGGTGGTACCTACGAGCAGTACTTC. Translation gives CASSMVLGGTYEQYF.

The chain recombines TRBV19 with TRBJ1-1; D is unclear. Trimming shortened V by 5 bases and J by 0 bases, and 10 bases separated the two germline ends. The CDR3 loop spans 14 amino acids. Per the germline V gene, CDR1 is LNHDA and CDR2 is SQIVND (reference sequence). The CDR3 DNA reads TGTGCCAGTAGTCCAAATAAGGTGAACACTGAAGCTTTCTTT. The encoded protein is CASSPNKVNTEAFF.

The chain links TRBV6-1 to TRBJ2-7; D not resolved. CDR3 length: 14 amino acids. Germline values: CDR1 MNHNS, CDR2 SASEGT. Trimming took off 6 bases at V and 6 bases at J, with 18 bases between the two ends. CDR3 sequence: CASRVDGTATEQYF. The CDR3 DNA follows: TGTGCCAGCAGGGTGGACGGAACCGCCACCGAGCAGTACTTC.

This sequence joins TRBV7-9 and TRBJ2-3; unclear D gene. The germline gives CDR1 SEHNR, CDR2 FQNEAQ (reference sequence). V was cut by 4 bases and J by 1 base, with 6 bases left in between. CDR3 length equals 13 residues. CDR3 sequence: CASSSERTDTQYF. CDR3 DNA sequence: TGTGCCAGCAGCTCAGAGCGCACAGATACGCAGTATTTT.

The chain joins TRBV13 to TRBJ2-7; no definite D call. Trimming pared 5 bases from V and 5 bases from J, leaving 10 bases between. Germline CDR1 reads PRHDT; CDR2 reads FYEKMQ (reference sequence). The CDR3 has 12 residues. The CDR3 DNA is TGTGCCAGCAGCCCGGACGGCGACGAGCAGTACTTC. It yields the protein CASSPDGDEQYF.

The genes are TRBV5-4 and TRBJ2-3; the D is unclear. This CDR3 spans 12 amino acids. Germline V lookup: CDR1 SGHNT, CDR2 YYREEE (reference sequence). The V end was cut by 4 bases, the J end by 6 bases, with 9 bases between. This CDR3 reads CASSQGLDTQYF. The DNA for the CDR3 is TGTGCCAGCAGCCAAGGCCTCGATACGCAGTATTTT.